This T cell receptor beta chain was documented in a study of monozygotic twins with inflammatory bowel disease. During cDNA synthesis, UMIs that each contained a 6-nucleotide sample barcode were added by means of template switching. Researchers put TCRalpha and TCRbeta cDNA through two nested PCRs lasting approximately 16 and 10 cycles. Reanalyzing the 5' RACE reads, TCRdb keeps one entry per CDR3 protein, without DNA. The table counts fewer than 550,000 distinct CDR3 sequences; 2.4% lies in the top ten. The CDR3 contains 17 residues. CDR1 MGHRA and CDR2 YSYEKL come from the germline V gene. Total RNA was isolated from whole blood without T cell sorting.

The receptor was derived from a human donor with ulcerative colitis or Crohn's disease, or a healthy co-twin of an affected twin (not recorded which). Sequenced: blood. This chain uses TRBV4-1 with TRBJ2-2; TCRdb's D call of TRBD2 is untestable without DNA. This CDR3 is CASSQDQRDASRGELFF.